One and the same sample provided the 18 T cell receptor beta chains below, sequenced in a study of blood T cell repertoires in COVID-19. TCRdb keeps only in-frame clones here, not all; method: immunoSEQ multiplex PCR. The sample includes 200,000 to 250,000 clones, 80% to 85% of them seen just once. Sequenced: peripheral blood. The receptors derive from a woman in her sixties or seventies with COVID-19, enrolled during active disease.

V and J are TRBV6-5 and TRBJ2-7, with a weak D call TRBD2 (5 bases). Trimming cost V 6 bases and J 0 bases, with 9 bases left between them. This CDR3 has 13 residues. The germline V gene has CDR1 MNHEY and CDR2 SVGAGI. The DNA for the CDR3 is TGTGCCAGCAGCCTGGGGAGCTCCTACGAGCAGTACTTC. Its translation: CASSLGSSYEQYF.

This clone has a single count. The CDR3: CASRGGQVADTQYF. The DNA of the CDR3 is TGTGCCAGCAGGGGTGGACAGGTTGCAGATACGCAGTATTTT. V and J are TRBV5-6 and TRBJ2-3; TRBD1 agrees at 7 bases. The length of the CDR3 is 14 residues. Germline CDR1 and CDR2: SGHDT and YYEEEE. The junction had 7 bases not matched to a gene; V was cut back by 5 bases and J by 4 bases.

This chain joins TRBV6-5 and TRBJ2-1; D may be TRBD2 (6 bases). Trimming removed 6 bases from V and 3 bases from J, with 15 bases in between. The germline CDR1 and CDR2 sequences are MNHEY and SVGAGI. The CDR3 contains 15 residues. The CDR3 nucleotides are TGTGCCAGCAGGACTGCGGGACTGGGCTACAATGAGCAGTTCTTC. Its protein product is CASRTAGLGYNEQFF.

The rearrangement uses TRBV4-2 and TRBJ2-7, with TRBD2 identical over 9 bases. There are 15 residues in the CDR3. CDR1 and CDR2 from the germline V gene are LGHNA and YNFKEQ. V was pared by 1 base and J by 4 bases, with 5 bases of the junction left unmatched. Here the CDR3 reads CASSQVSGSGYEQYF. For the CDR3, the DNA is TGTGCCAGCAGCCAAGTTAGCGGGAGTGGGTACGAGCAGTACTTC.

The V gene is TRBV5-4, the J gene TRBJ2-7, with D possibly matching TRBD2 (5 bases). CDR1 and CDR2 (germline): SGHNT, YYREEE (reference sequence). The V and J ends lost 4 bases and 1 base respectively, with 9 bases between them. There are 13 residues in the CDR3. The CDR3 here is CASSLTRSYEQYF. CDR3 coding DNA: TGTGCCAGCAGCCTCACTAGGTCCTACGAGCAGTACTTC.

This rearrangement joins TRBV15 to TRBJ1-5; TRBD1 is a possible D gene (6 bases). Per the germline V gene, CDR1 is LNHNV and CDR2 is YYDKDF (reference sequence). The CDR3 consists of 14 residues. V lost 5 bases to trimming and J lost 3 bases, with 11 bases between them. The CDR3 sequence: CATSPGQNNQPQHF. The CDR3 bases are TGTGCCACCAGCCCAGGACAGAACAATCAGCCCCAGCATTTT.

CDR3 amino acids: CASSSGSGTYNEQFF. The CDR3 nucleotides read TGTGCCAGCAGTTCAGGGAGCGGGACTTACAATGAGCAGTTCTTC. V and J are TRBV27 and TRBJ2-1; 7 nucleotides line up with TRBD2. V shed 4 bases, J shed 4 bases, and the junction held 7 bases outside the gene matches. The CDR3 length is 15 residues. Germline-derived CDR1 and CDR2 are MNHEY and SMNVEV (reference sequence).

The chain is built from TRBV19 and TRBJ1-5; 10 bases fit TRBD1. Germline V gene data show CDR1 as LNHDA and CDR2 as SQIVND (reference sequence). The CDR3 is made up of 15 amino acids. V was clipped by 4 bases and J by 6 bases; unmatched bases: 6. The CDR3 loop is CASSTGTGVSQPQHF. The DNA of the CDR3 is TGTGCCAGTAGTACCGGGACAGGGGTGAGTCAGCCCCAGCATTTT.

V gene TRBV11-2 combines with J gene TRBJ2-7; 9 bases fit TRBD2. V trimming: 5 bases; J trimming: 6 bases; junction bases outside the gene matches: 8. The CDR3 runs 14 residues. Germline V gene sequence: CDR1 SGHAT, CDR2 FQNNGV. CDR3 DNA: TGTGCCAGCAGCCTGCTAGCGGGGCCGGGCGAGCAGTACTTC. As protein: CASSLLAGPGEQYF.

The chain links TRBV2 to TRBJ1-1; 11 bases are a match to TRBD1. CDR1 SNHLY and CDR2 FYNNEI come from the germline V gene. J was trimmed by 13 bases and V by 0 bases; bases with no gene match: 10. CDR3 size: 15 residues. The CDR3, as DNA: TGTGCCAGCAGTGAAGCGCGGGGGACAGGGGGATACGTTTTCTTT. This translates into CASSEARGTGGYVFF.

The chain combines TRBV7-6 with TRBJ2-1, with TRBD2 matching 11 bases. V was pared by 5 bases and J by 7 bases, with 13 bases of the junction left unmatched. Looked up from germline, CDR1 is SGHVS and CDR2 is FNYEAQ. The CDR3 loop spans 17 amino acids. This chain's CDR3 is CASSPTYSGRADNEQFF. As DNA, the CDR3 is TGTGCCAGCAGCCCCACATATAGCGGGAGGGCCGATAATGAGCAGTTCTTC. Looking up the rest from reference TRBV7-6 and TRBJ2-1 gives the full variable domain: GAGVSQSPRYKVTKRGQDVALRCDPISGHVSLYWYRQALGQGPEFLTYFNYEAQQDKSGLPNDRFSAERPEGSISTLTIQRTEQRDSAMYRCASSPTYSGRADNEQFFGPGTRLTVL.

The V gene is TRBV10-3, the J gene TRBJ2-4; the D gene is possibly TRBD2 (5 bases). V was clipped by 5 bases and J by 3 bases, with 11 bases between them. The CDR3 spans 14 residues. Looked up from germline, CDR1 is ENHRY and CDR2 is SYGVKD. The CDR3 loop reads CAISPYRDKNIQYF. CDR3 nucleotides: TGTGCCATCAGTCCGTACCGGGACAAAAACATTCAGTACTTC.

This chain joins TRBV29-1 and TRBJ2-1, with 12 bases identical to TRBD2. Unmatched junction bases numbered 0, after V lost 1 base and J lost 2 bases. The CDR3 is 15 residues long. CDR1 is SQVTM and CDR2 is ANQGSEA in the germline V gene. The CDR3 sequence: CSVEGLAGAYNEQFF. In nucleotides, the CDR3 is TGCAGCGTTGAAGGACTAGCGGGAGCCTACAATGAGCAGTTCTTC.

A note on this clone: The sample carries other DNA sequences with the same CDR3. The chain is built from TRBV28 and TRBJ1-1; D is unresolved. The CDR3 has 14 residues. Trimming cost V 2 bases and J 0 bases, with 7 bases left between them. CDR1 is MDHEN and CDR2 is SYDVKM in the germline V gene. The CDR3 is CASSLGQMNTEAFF. The CDR3 DNA follows: TGTGCCAGCAGTTTAGGGCAGATGAACACTGAAGCTTTCTTT.

The rearrangement uses TRBV7-8 and TRBJ1-1; tentatively, D is TRBD1 (6 bases). This CDR3 spans 14 amino acids. Trimming cost V 3 bases and J 5 bases, with 13 bases left between them. Germline CDR1 SGHVS, CDR2 FQNEAQ. In DNA form, the CDR3 reads TGTGCCAGCAGCTTTCGCTCAGGGGAAACTGAAGCTTTCTTT. Amino acid sequence: CASSFRSGETEAFF.

This chain uses TRBV28 with TRBJ1-2; 12 bases line up with TRBD1. Germline CDR1 and CDR2: MDHEN and SYDVKM. This CDR3 spans 15 amino acids. Trimming removed 6 bases from V and 3 bases from J; junction bases left unmatched: 5. CDR3 coding DNA: TGTGCCAGCAGCCCCGGGACAGGGGGCTACTATGGCTACACCTTC. Translating it yields CASSPGTGGYYGYTF.

The chain combines TRBV7-6 with TRBJ2-1; 11 nucleotides agree with TRBD2. J lost 9 bases, V lost 3 bases, and 13 bases had no gene match. Germline V gene data show CDR1 as SGHVS and CDR2 as FNYEAQ. The CDR3 length is 17 residues. CDR3 nucleotides: TGTGCCAGCAGCTTCCTTGGGGCTAGCGGGAGGCCAACTGAGCAGTTCTTC. This codes for CASSFLGASGRPTEQFF.

J is TRBJ2-7 and V is TRBV18, with TRBD1 identical over 8 bases. Germline-derived CDR1 and CDR2 are KGHSH and LQKENI. V was pared by 5 bases and J by 3 bases, with 6 bases of the junction left unmatched. The CDR3 consists of 14 residues. The CDR3 reads CASSSGQGSYEQYF. The CDR3 region has the DNA TGTGCCAGCTCATCCGGACAGGGCAGCTACGAGCAGTACTTC.